Below are 16 T cell receptor beta chains sequenced from a single sample in a study of technical replicates of blood from several donors. Clones were read by immunoSEQ multiplex PCR, and TCRdb kept only the in-frame ones, dropping some. The sample lists nearly 70,000 clones; around nine tenths were seen once. The specimen was T cells isolated from PBMCs. The source of these receptors is a human donor in good health.

The gene calls are TRBV30 and TRBJ2-1; 8 positions match TRBD2. Germline loops: CDR1 GTSNPN, CDR2 SVGIG (reference sequence). The CDR3 is made up of 14 amino acids. Trimming cost V 0 bases and J 3 bases; bases outside gene matches: 1. The CDR3 spells CAWSVLAVYNEQFF. In DNA, the CDR3 is TGTGCCTGGAGTGTACTAGCGGTCTACAATGAGCAGTTCTTC.

The J gene is TRBJ2-5, the V gene TRBV6-5, with 7 bases matching TRBD2. The germline gives CDR1 MNHEY, CDR2 SVGAGI. This CDR3 is 15 amino acids long. The V segment lost 4 bases and the J segment 4 bases; nucleotides outside the gene matches: 9. Here the CDR3 reads CASSFFRTRAETQYF. DNA for the CDR3: TGTGCCAGCAGTTTCTTCCGGACTAGAGCAGAGACCCAGTACTTC.

The genes are TRBV7-2 and TRBJ2-1; perhaps TRBD2 as D (7 bases). V was clipped by 3 bases and J by 6 bases, with 21 bases between them. Germline lookup yields CDR1 SGHTA and CDR2 FQGNSA. The CDR3 runs to 17 residues. The CDR3 spells CASSFSVGGGYSNEQFF. The CDR3 DNA sequence: TGTGCCAGCAGCTTTTCTGTTGGGGGGGGCTACAGCAATGAGCAGTTCTTC.

The chain carries TRBV19 and TRBJ2-2; 7 bases agree with TRBD1. Germline lookup yields CDR1 LNHDA and CDR2 SQIVND (reference sequence). The CDR3 runs 14 residues. J lost 5 bases, V lost 7 bases, and 7 bases had no gene match. In DNA, the CDR3 is TGTGCCAGTAAACAGGGGAGAGGAACCGGGGAGCTGTTTTTT. This codes for CASKQGRGTGELFF.

The V call is TRBV5-8, the J call TRBJ1-5; 7 bases map to TRBD1. The CDR3 contains 15 residues. Trimming took 0 bases from V and 7 from J; bases not matched to a gene: 7. The germline V gene encodes CDR1 SGHTS and CDR2 YDEGEE. The CDR3 region is CASSLVGGAAQPQHF. CDR3 DNA sequence: TGTGCCAGCAGCTTGGTAGGGGGCGCAGCGCAGCCCCAGCATTTT.

The genes are TRBV10-3 and TRBJ2-7; 13 positions agree with TRBD2. Germline trimming cut 0 bases from V and 3 bases from J; bases unmatched to any gene: 11. Germline V gene lookup returns CDR1 ENHRY and CDR2 SYGVKD. The CDR3 is 19 residues long. CDR3 DNA: TGTGCCATCAGTGAGTCGGGCAGACTAGCGGGAGGCAAACACTACGAGCAGTACTTC. Its translation: CAISESGRLAGGKHYEQYF.

The chain employs TRBV9 and TRBJ2-7, with 9 bases aligning to TRBD1. CDR1 SGDLS and CDR2 YYNGEE come from the germline V gene. The ends lost 3 bases at V and 5 bases at J; junction bases unmatched: 9. The CDR3 totals 15 residues. The CDR3 reads CASSEGQGRPNEQYF. The CDR3 region has the DNA TGTGCCAGCAGCGAAGGACAGGGGAGGCCCAACGAGCAGTACTTC.

The CDR3 here is CSVEGQQGSPGELFF. The CDR3 DNA sequence: TGCAGCGTTGAAGGGCAACAGGGGAGTCCCGGGGAGCTGTTTTTT. The chain recombines TRBV29-1 with TRBJ2-2; 7 bases align to TRBD1. J was trimmed by 6 bases and V by 1 base; bases with no gene match: 8. The CDR3 loop spans 15 amino acids. The germline gives CDR1 SQVTM, CDR2 ANQGSEA.

The rearrangement links TRBV30 to TRBJ2-7; 7 bases are a match to TRBD1. The CDR3 extends over 14 amino acids. Germline-derived CDR1 and CDR2 are GTSNPN and SVGIG (reference sequence). Unmatched junction bases numbered 6, after V lost 4 bases and J lost 0 bases. The CDR3 DNA reads as TGTGCCTGGAACCGACAGGGCCTCTCCTACGAGCAGTACTTC. Its translation: CAWNRQGLSYEQYF.

This clone came up once. V gene TRBV2 combines with J gene TRBJ1-2; 7 nucleotides match TRBD1. CDR1 is SNHLY, CDR2 FYNNEI, per germline. After removal of 4 bases from V and 2 bases from J, the junction contained 7 bases not matched to a gene. The CDR3 spans 15 residues. The CDR3 reads CASSARGRGNYGYTF. In nucleotides, the CDR3 is TGTGCCAGCAGTGCCAGGGGGAGAGGGAACTATGGCTACACCTTC.

The V call is TRBV19, the J call TRBJ2-7; a possible D gene is TRBD1 (5 bases). Germline values: CDR1 LNHDA, CDR2 SQIVND (reference sequence). This CDR3 has 13 residues. Trimming removed 5 bases at V and 2 bases at J, with 10 bases between. The CDR3 nucleotides read TGTGCCAGTAGTTATACAGGAACCTACGAGCAGTACTTC. It codes for CASSYTGTYEQYF.

The chain couples TRBV7-9 to TRBJ2-7; tentative D call: TRBD1 (6 bases). This CDR3 has 16 residues. The V gene's germline CDR1 is SEHNR and CDR2 FQNEAQ (reference sequence). V was trimmed by 2 bases and J by 0 bases, leaving 14 bases between them. CDR3 residues: CASSLRGHFRSYEQYF. DNA for the CDR3: TGTGCCAGCAGCTTAAGGGGACATTTTCGCTCCTACGAGCAGTACTTC.

The chain carries TRBV13 and TRBJ2-7, with 11 bases identical to TRBD2. The CDR3 is 17 residues long. Germline V gene data show CDR1 as PRHDT and CDR2 as FYEKMQ (reference sequence). The J segment lost 5 bases and the V segment lost 2 bases, leaving 11 bases of the junction unmatched. The CDR3 sequence is CASSLTLAGEILDEQYF. The DNA for the CDR3 is TGTGCCAGCAGCTTAACACTAGCGGGAGAGATTCTCGACGAGCAGTACTTC.

The rearrangement uses TRBV11-2 and TRBJ2-7; 10 nucleotides line up with TRBD2. Germline trimming cut 5 bases from V and 6 bases from J; bases unmatched to any gene: 19. The germline V gene encodes CDR1 SGHAT and CDR2 FQNNGV. The CDR3 has 18 amino acids. In DNA, the CDR3 is TGTGCCAGCAGCCCTACACAACTACAGGGAGCGGGAGGGCCCGAGCAGTACTTC. Its protein product is CASSPTQLQGAGGPEQYF.

The chain employs TRBV9 and TRBJ1-1; a possible D gene is TRBD1 (5 bases). The CDR3 sequence is 14 residues long. V shed 4 bases and J shed 8 bases, with 18 bases lying between them. Germline CDR1 and CDR2: SGDLS and YYNGEE. The CDR3 is CASSQGRDGLEAFF. The DNA of the CDR3 is TGTGCCAGCAGCCAGGGTCGAGATGGATTAGAAGCTTTCTTT.

J is TRBJ2-3 and V is TRBV30, with unresolved D. Trimming cost V 5 bases and J 4 bases, with 7 bases left between them. The CDR3 loop spans 11 amino acids. Per germline, CDR1 GTSNPN and CDR2 SVGIG (reference sequence). CDR3 in DNA: TGTGCCTGGGGCTCTTCAGATACGCAGTATTTT. Protein sequence: CAWGSSDTQYF.